The sample holds a few counts of the clone carrying this T cell receptor beta chain. What it recognizes is unknown. A second roughly 6 to 12 cycle PCR used barcoded and J-beta primers. TCRdb redid the calling of the 5' RACE reads with MiXCR, one entry per CDR3 protein. The data contain some 1,000,000 distinct CDR3 sequences, roughly 24% of them singletons. These data come from a study of blood T cells in healthy people across ages. Whole-study results and caveats: Measured against age, TCR beta diversity per million T cells decreased in a roughly linear manner.

This CDR3 is 16 amino acids long. Unmatched junction bases numbered 10, after V lost 0 bases and J lost 6 bases. Germline V lookup: CDR1 DFQATT, CDR2 SNEGSKA (reference sequence). These same data were also listed under a study on T cells of mothers and their children. That paper notes: Each mother gave over 8 million TCR beta CDR3 reads; each child, several million.

This rearrangement joins TRBV20-1 to TRBJ2-3, with 9 positions matching TRBD2. The sequenced sample was blood. This TCR was sampled from a girl under 10 years old in good health. The CDR3 protein is CSARDSRGGAGDTQYF. The CDR3 DNA is TGCAGTGCTAGAGATTCCCGCGGGGGGGCCGGGGATACGCAGTATTTT.